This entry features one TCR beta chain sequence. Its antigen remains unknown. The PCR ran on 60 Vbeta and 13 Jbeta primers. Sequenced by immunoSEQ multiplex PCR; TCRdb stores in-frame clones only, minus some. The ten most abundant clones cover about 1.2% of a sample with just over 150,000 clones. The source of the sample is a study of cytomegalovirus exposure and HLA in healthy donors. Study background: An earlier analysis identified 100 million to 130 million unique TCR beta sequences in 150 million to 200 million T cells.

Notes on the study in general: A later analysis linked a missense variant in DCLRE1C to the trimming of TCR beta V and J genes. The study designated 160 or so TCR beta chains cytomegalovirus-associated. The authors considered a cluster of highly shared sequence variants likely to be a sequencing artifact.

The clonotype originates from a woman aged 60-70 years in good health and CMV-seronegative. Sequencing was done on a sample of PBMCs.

DNA for the CDR3: TGCAGCGTTGAAGACTCGGGATCAGTCTATGGCTACACCTTC. Its translation: CSVEDSGSVYGYTF. The chain links TRBV29-1 to TRBJ1-2; D is undetermined. V was shortened by 0 bases and J by 4 bases, with 12 bases between the two germline ends. This CDR3 spans 14 amino acids. The V gene's germline CDR1 is SQVTM and CDR2 ANQGSEA.